This T cell receptor beta chain was documented in a study of response to subunit inactivated influenza vaccine. TCRdb processed the RT-PCR reads anew with MiXCR; each CDR3 protein has one entry. In the table there are hundreds of thousands of distinct CDR3 sequences, around 10% of which are singletons. This clonotype was seen only a few times. At one end the junction does not follow the germline gene, possibly because of a read error. Germline V gene sequence: CDR1 MNHNS, CDR2 SASEGT. This CDR3 contains 12 residues. These same data were also listed under a study on T cells expressing NK-cell markers. From that second work: UMIs accompanied the 5'RACE template switching by which TCR beta cDNA was made.

The sequencing used PBMCs from blood, collected on the day of vaccination. The rearrangement uses TRBV6-1 and TRBJ1-6; TRBD1 is a possible D gene (5 bases). This clonotype was sampled from a man aged 50-60 years who received an inactivated influenza vaccine. The CDR3 DNA sequence: TGTGCCAGCGGGGGGGGGGACCGTTTCACCCGCTTT. Protein product: CASGGGDRFTRF.